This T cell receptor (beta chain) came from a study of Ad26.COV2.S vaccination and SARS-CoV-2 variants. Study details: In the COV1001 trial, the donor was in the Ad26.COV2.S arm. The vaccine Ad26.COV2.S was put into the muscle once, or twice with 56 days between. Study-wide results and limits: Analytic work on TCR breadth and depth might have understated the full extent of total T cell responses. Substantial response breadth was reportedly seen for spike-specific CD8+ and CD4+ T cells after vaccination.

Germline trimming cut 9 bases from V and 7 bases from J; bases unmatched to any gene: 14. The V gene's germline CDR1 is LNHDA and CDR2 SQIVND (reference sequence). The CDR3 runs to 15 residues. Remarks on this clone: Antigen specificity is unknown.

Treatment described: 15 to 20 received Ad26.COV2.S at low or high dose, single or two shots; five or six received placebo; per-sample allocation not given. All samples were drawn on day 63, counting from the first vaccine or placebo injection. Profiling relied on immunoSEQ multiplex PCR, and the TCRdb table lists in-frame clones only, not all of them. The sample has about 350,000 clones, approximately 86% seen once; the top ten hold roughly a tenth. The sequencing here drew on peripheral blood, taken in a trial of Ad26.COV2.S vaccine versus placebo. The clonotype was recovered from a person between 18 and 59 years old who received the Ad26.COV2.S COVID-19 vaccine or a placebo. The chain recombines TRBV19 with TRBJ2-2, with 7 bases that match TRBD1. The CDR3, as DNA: TGTGCCAGCGACGACAGGGTACTTTCAAGCGGGGAGCTGTTTTTT. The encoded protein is CASDDRVLSSGELFF.